These 15 T cell receptor beta chains originate from one sample sequenced in a study of cytomegalovirus exposure and HLA in healthy donors. The assay was immunoSEQ multiplex PCR, and TCRdb's table has in-frame clones only and misses some. The sample has 150,000 or so clones; roughly 84% are singletons. Sample: PBMCs. These receptors were collected from a man between 25 and 39 years old in good health and CMV-seropositive.

CDR3 coding DNA: TGTGCCACCAGGGGCCGGCACGGAGAGACCCAGTACTTC. It encodes CATRGRHGETQYF. J is TRBJ2-5 and V is TRBV15, with D unclear. CDR3 size: 13 residues. V lost 6 bases to trimming and J lost 4 bases, with 12 bases between them. Per germline, CDR1 LNHNV and CDR2 YYDKDF (reference sequence).

The chain uses TRBV6-6 and TRBJ2-5; 7 nucleotides match TRBD1. This CDR3 has 16 amino acids. Unmatched junction bases numbered 10, after V lost 2 bases and J lost 4 bases. Looked up from germline, CDR1 is MNHNY and CDR2 is SVGAGI (reference sequence). CDR3 residues: CASSYPAGRGIETQYF. As DNA, the CDR3 is TGTGCCAGCAGTTACCCGGCGGGCAGGGGGATAGAGACCCAGTACTTC.

V gene TRBV7-2 combines with J gene TRBJ1-1; D remains unclear. This CDR3 comprises 12 residues. V dropped 2 bases and J dropped 8 bases, with 9 bases sitting between them. Germline V lookup: CDR1 SGHTA, CDR2 FQGNSA. The CDR3 spells CASSLYEREAFF. The CDR3 nucleotides read TGTGCCAGCAGCTTATACGAGAGGGAAGCTTTCTTT.

The V gene is TRBV30, the J gene TRBJ2-7; 7 bases align to TRBD1. Germline lookup yields CDR1 GTSNPN and CDR2 SVGIG (reference sequence). V lost 0 bases to trimming and J lost 3 bases; unmatched junction nucleotides: 2. This CDR3 contains 13 residues. The CDR3 region has the DNA TGTGCCTGGAGTGTAGGGGACAGCTACGAGCAGTACTTC. Encoded protein: CAWSVGDSYEQYF.

V and J are TRBV7-9 and TRBJ1-5, with D tentatively TRBD1 (6 bases). CDR1 SEHNR and CDR2 FQNEAQ come from the germline V gene (reference sequence). V lost 11 bases and J lost 6, with 14 bases in between. This CDR3 region has 12 residues. The CDR3 DNA reads TGTGCCGGCCCTACAGGGCGTCAGCCCCAGCATTTT. This codes for CAGPTGRQPQHF.

This clone was detected a few times. V is TRBV28 and J is TRBJ1-2; unclear D gene. The germline gives CDR1 MDHEN, CDR2 SYDVKM. The germline V and J ends were trimmed by 4 bases and 1 base, with 22 bases remaining between them. The CDR3 loop spans 18 amino acids. The CDR3 protein is CASSSVAGANLLNYGYTF. The CDR3 region has the DNA TGTGCCAGCAGTTCGGTCGCGGGCGCGAACCTCCTTAACTATGGCTACACCTTC.

The CDR3: CASSHQTRSEAFF. CDR3 nucleotide sequence: TGCGCCAGCAGCCACCAAACCCGGTCAGAAGCTTTCTTT. The chain recombines TRBV4-3 with TRBJ1-1; no clear D. Germline V gene sequence: CDR1 LGHNA, CDR2 YSLEER. Trimming pared 3 bases from V and 8 bases from J, leaving 13 bases between. The CDR3 has 13 amino acids.

The chain employs TRBV7-8 and TRBJ2-1; 10 nucleotides line up with TRBD2. Germline trimming cut 1 base from V and 5 bases from J; bases unmatched to any gene: 8. The CDR3 covers 17 residues. CDR1 and CDR2 from the germline V gene are SGHVS and FQNEAQ. The CDR3 bases are TGTGCCAGCAGCTTAGTTACTGGACTAGCGGTAAACAATGAGCAGTTCTTC. It codes for CASSLVTGLAVNNEQFF.

This chain connects TRBV7-6 to TRBJ2-2; D unclear. Germline CDR1 SGHVS, CDR2 FNYEAQ. This CDR3 comprises 14 residues. V lost 5 bases and J 0 bases, leaving 7 bases between the germline ends. CDR3 nucleotide sequence: TGTGCCAGCAGCATCGAGACGAACACCGGGGAGCTGTTTTTT. Encoded protein: CASSIETNTGELFF.

The gene calls are TRBV7-2 and TRBJ2-2; no clear D. Germline assignment: CDR1 SGHTA and CDR2 FQGNSA. Between the trimmed V and J ends, which lost 5 bases and 3 bases, there was a span of 4 bases. This CDR3 has 12 residues. CDR3 residues: CASSPDTGELFF. The CDR3 DNA follows: TGTGCCAGCAGCCCGGACACCGGGGAGCTGTTTTTT.

This chain links TRBV4-2 with TRBJ2-7; 7 nucleotides match TRBD2. The germline V gene encodes CDR1 LGHNA and CDR2 YNFKEQ. With 3 bases clipped from V and 4 bases from J, the junction kept 9 bases outside the gene matches. The CDR3 totals 15 residues. The CDR3: CASSHPGEGRYEQYF. The CDR3 DNA is TGTGCCAGCAGCCACCCTGGGGAGGGCCGATACGAGCAGTACTTC.

The chain links TRBV10-3 to TRBJ2-7, with 10 bases fitting TRBD2. V lost 3 bases, J lost 7 bases, and 9 bases stayed unmatched. Per germline, CDR1 ENHRY and CDR2 SYGVKD. The CDR3 runs 15 residues. The CDR3 DNA sequence: TGTGCCATCAGTGAAAGGCTAGCGGGAGAGGGAGAGCAGTACTTC. This codes for CAISERLAGEGEQYF.

This clone was seen only a few times. The chain combines TRBV7-9 with TRBJ2-7; D is possibly TRBD1 (6 bases). CDR3 length equals 14 residues. Between the trimmed V and J ends, which lost 1 base and 7 bases, there was a span of 14 bases. Germline V gene sequence: CDR1 SEHNR, CDR2 FQNEAQ (reference sequence). CDR3 in DNA: TGTGCCAGCAGCTTAGGGGGGCAGGCCGGGGAGCAGTACTTC. Translated, it gives CASSLGGQAGEQYF.

The count of this clone is one. The CDR3 DNA follows: TGTGCCACCGGACAGGGCTCAAGTGGCTACACCTTC. It encodes CATGQGSSGYTF. The chain combines TRBV27 with TRBJ1-2, with 8 bases identical to TRBD1. Germline lookup yields CDR1 MNHEY and CDR2 SMNVEV (reference sequence). The CDR3 runs 12 residues. V trimming: 10 bases; J trimming: 7 bases; junction bases outside the gene matches: 8.

The J gene is TRBJ1-5, the V gene TRBV7-2; unclear D gene. The length of the CDR3 is 14 residues. The V end was cut by 1 base, the J end by 4 bases, with 8 bases between. CDR1 SGHTA and CDR2 FQGNSA come from the germline V gene. CDR3: CASSLGTGNQPQHF. The CDR3, as DNA: TGTGCCAGCAGCTTAGGGACGGGAAATCAGCCCCAGCATTTT.